The clone carrying this TCR beta chain was observed a handful of times. Its antigen remains unidentified. Looked up from germline, CDR1 is MNHEY and CDR2 is SVGEGT. V lost 3 bases and J lost 6; bases outside the gene matches: 15. The CDR3 loop spans 18 amino acids. The sample comes from a study of naive and memory T cell subsets. Study results and limitations: Especially in CD8 cells, naive repertoires contained a few larger clonotypes, possibly CD45RA-re-expressing memory cells. Clonotypes are single alpha or beta chains, not paired receptors.

CMV status came from CD4+ IFNgamma after overnight CMV lysate stimulation. After CD4 positive bead selection, the CD4-negative fraction gave CD8 T cells. Cells stained for CD3, CD4, CD8, CD45RA and CD27 were sorted into four subsets. Two oligonucleotides, mixed equimolar, formed the beta constant-region primer covering TRBC1 and TRBC2. The ligated cDNA underwent four PCR rounds using SP2 and nested alpha and beta constant-region primers. TCRdb called the UMI-ligation and nested PCR reads again in MiXCR, with one record for every CDR3 protein. The table lists some 82,000 distinct CDR3 sequences, about 11% of them singletons, with more than 0.11% in the top ten.

The source of this sequence is a human donor in good health. J is TRBJ2-2 and V is TRBV6-2 or TRBV6-3; TRBD2 matches at 8 bases. The sequenced material came from naive CD4+ T cells from blood. CDR3 residues: CASSYRRIGRAFPGELFF. DNA of the CDR3: TGTGCCAGCAGTTATCGACGTATCGGGAGGGCCTTCCCCGGGGAGCTGTTTTTT.